This T cell receptor beta chain was identified in a study of T cells in Graves' hyperthyroidism and ophthalmopathy. Amplified TCR beta CDR3 regions came from RNA transcripts. Researchers ran a first-round RT-PCR on the TCR CDR3 using the HTBI primer set. TCRdb itself ran the multiplex PCR reads through MiXCR, one entry per CDR3 protein. The sample consists of 400,000 or so distinct CDR3 sequences, over 11% of them appearing once. The V and J ends lost 4 bases and 1 base respectively, with 15 bases between them. Germline CDR1 is SGHAT and CDR2 is FQDESV (reference sequence). The CDR3 runs to 16 residues.

The clonotype was recovered from a middle-aged man with Graves' ophthalmopathy. The genes are TRBV11-1 and TRBJ2-3; maybe TRBD2 (6 bases). The sequencing sample was made of blood. CDR3 loop: CASSSGAGVRTDTQYF. In nucleotides, the CDR3 is TGTGCCAGCAGCTCGGGAGCTGGGGTACGCACAGATACGCAGTATTTT.